This TCR beta chain is from a study of T-cell memory formation after mild COVID-19. Study-level findings and limits: That cross-reactive memory joined was suggested by some responding clones appearing in pre-infection memory. CD4/CD8 balance characterized clones contracting day 15 to 85, and CD4+ skew characterized later expanders.

Constant-segment primers and 5'RACE yielded cDNA libraries for TCR alpha and TCR beta, each carrying sample barcodes and UMIs. TCRdb processed the 5' RACE reads anew with MiXCR; each CDR3 protein has one entry. Here the sample spans about 90,000 distinct CDR3 sequences, around 16% being singletons. This clonotype was observed a handful of times. The antigen is undetermined. The sequence came from a man aged 18 to 29 who had mild COVID-19 (a few samples of this study predate the infection). Cell type and time point are not known. Sequencing input: PBMCs or a T cell subset sorted from them (not recorded which).

The CDR3 loop reads CASSIGDSYNEQFF. DNA for the CDR3: TGTGCCAGCAGCATCGGAGACTCCTACAATGAGCAGTTCTTC. The J gene is TRBJ2-1, the V gene TRBV5-6; D is ambiguous. The V gene's germline CDR1 is SGHDT and CDR2 YYEEEE. There are 14 residues in the CDR3. V gave up 4 bases and J gave up 0 bases, with 8 bases separating them.